What follows are 25 T cell receptor beta chains derived from one specimen sequenced in a study of OX40 agonist ivuxolimab in advanced cancers. Produced via immunoSEQ multiplex PCR; TCRdb's table is partial and in-frame only. Of some 77,000 clones in the sample, roughly 88% were seen once. The specimen comprised CD4+ or CD8+ T cells sorted from blood, sampled in a trial of the OX40 agonist ivuxolimab. These receptor sequences come from an adult with an advanced solid tumor such as melanoma, head and neck, liver or kidney cancer.

The chain has TRBV5-1 and TRBJ2-5; D possibly matches TRBD1 or TRBD2 (7 bases each). V was trimmed by 9 bases and J by 2 bases, leaving 11 bases between them. Germline assignment: CDR1 SGHRS and CDR2 YFSETQ. The CDR3 has 12 amino acids. The CDR3 coding sequence is TGCGCCACAGGGGGGGGTCAAGAGACCCAGTACTTC. It specifies CATGGGQETQYF.

V gene TRBV11-2 combines with J gene TRBJ2-7, with D tentatively TRBD1 (5 bases). Per the germline V gene, CDR1 is SGHAT and CDR2 is FQNNGV. The V and J ends lost 1 base and 1 base respectively, with 8 bases between them. This CDR3 contains 14 residues. DNA of the CDR3: TGTGCCAGCAGCTTAGGGCGACAGTCCTACGAGCAGTACTTC. It translates to CASSLGRQSYEQYF.

The genes are TRBV19 and TRBJ1-1, with TRBD1 matching 9 bases. Germline V CDR1 and CDR2: LNHDA, SQIVND (reference sequence). There are 15 residues in the CDR3. Losses at the gene ends were 8 bases for V and 8 bases for J; bases not matched to a gene: 15. The CDR3 is CASDPGQGYLTEAFF. In DNA, the CDR3 is TGTGCCAGTGATCCGGGACAGGGTTATTTAACGGAAGCTTTCTTT.

J is TRBJ1-5 and V is TRBV19; D gene uncertain. CDR3 length equals 13 residues. Trimming removed 6 bases from V and 3 bases from J, with 9 bases in between. Germline CDR1 reads LNHDA; CDR2 reads SQIVND (reference sequence). The CDR3 bases are TGTGCCAGTAGAGGAGGGCTCAATCAGCCCCAGCATTTT. This codes for CASRGGLNQPQHF. Drawing the rest from reference TRBV19 and TRBJ1-5, the complete variable domain is DGGITQSPKYLFRKEGQNVTLSCEQNLNHDAMYWYRQDPGQGLRLIYYSQIVNDFQKGDIAEGYSVSREKKESFPLTVTSAQKNPTAFYLCASRGGLNQPQHFGDGTRLSIL.

The V call is TRBV25-1, the J call TRBJ1-3; D is undetermined. V shed 2 bases and J shed 0 bases, with 5 bases lying between them. The CDR3 consists of 14 residues. Germline loops: CDR1 MGHDK, CDR2 SYGVNS. The CDR3 region is CASSESNSGNTIYF. The CDR3 nucleotides read TGTGCCAGCAGTGAAAGTAACTCTGGAAACACCATATATTTT.

The V call is TRBV11-2, the J call TRBJ2-1; 11 positions agree with TRBD2. The CDR3 length is 17 residues. Germline V gives CDR1 SGHAT, CDR2 FQNNGV. The ends lost 1 base at V and 8 bases at J; junction bases unmatched: 10. This CDR3 is CASSLVLGSGGADEQFF. CDR3 DNA: TGTGCCAGCAGCTTAGTACTGGGTAGCGGGGGGGCCGATGAGCAGTTCTTC. Complete variable domain (other parts from reference TRBV11-2 and TRBJ2-1): EAGVAQSPRYKIIEKRQSVAFWCNPISGHATLYWYQQILGQGPKLLIQFQNNGVVDDSQLPKDRFSAERLKGVDSTLKIQPAKLEDSAVYLCASSLVLGSGGADEQFFGPGTRLTVL.

The V call is TRBV6-1, the J call TRBJ1-4; D is perhaps TRBD1 (5 bases). V was pared by 5 bases and J by 6 bases, with 10 bases between. The CDR3 is 13 residues long. Per the germline V gene, CDR1 is MNHNS and CDR2 is SASEGT. As DNA, the CDR3 is TGTGCCAGCAGTTATAGGGGAGATGAAAAACTGTTTTTT. Protein product: CASSYRGDEKLFF.

The chain employs TRBV5-1 and TRBJ2-1; D gene ambiguous. Germline values: CDR1 SGHRS, CDR2 YFSETQ. V lost 2 bases and J 2 bases, leaving 8 bases between the germline ends. There are 14 residues in the CDR3. CDR3 in DNA: TGCGCCAGCAGCTTTGAATATCCCTACAATGAGCAGTTCTTC. Translation gives CASSFEYPYNEQFF.

The V gene is TRBV10-3, the J gene TRBJ2-3; 10 bases are shared with TRBD2. This CDR3 is built from 16 residues. Trimming at V came to 2 bases and at J to 3 bases, leaving 5 bases not matched to a gene. CDR1 and CDR2 from the germline V gene are ENHRY and SYGVKD. CDR3 nucleotide sequence: TGTGCCATCAGTGAGAACCCTAGCGGGGGAACAGATACGCAGTATTTT. Translating gives CAISENPSGGTDTQYF.

This clone was recorded a few times. The J gene is TRBJ2-1, the V gene TRBV20-1, with D uncertain. Germline CDR1 and CDR2: DFQATT and SNEGSKA (reference sequence). The CDR3 length is 11 residues. The V end was cut by 5 bases, the J end by 1 base, with 3 bases between. The chain's CDR3 is CSAPSYNEQFF. The CDR3 region has the DNA TGCAGTGCTCCATCCTACAATGAGCAGTTCTTC.

About this clone: The same CDR3 is also encoded by other DNA sequences in this sample. V is TRBV7-9 and J is TRBJ2-7; D is possibly TRBD2 (7 bases). V dropped 3 bases and J dropped 7 bases, with 19 bases sitting between them. The CDR3 loop spans 15 amino acids. Per the germline V gene, CDR1 is SEHNR and CDR2 is FQNEAQ (reference sequence). Written as DNA, the CDR3 is TGTGCCAGCAGCTTGGGGCGTGGGGGGGCTGAAGAGCAGTACTTC. Translation gives CASSLGRGGAEEQYF.

The V call is TRBV12-5, the J call TRBJ2-1, with D maybe TRBD1 (6 bases). CDR1 LGHNT and CDR2 FRNRAP come from the germline V gene. V was cut by 3 bases and J by 5 bases, with 14 bases left in between. There are 15 residues in the CDR3. The CDR3 DNA sequence: TGTGCTAGTGGTTTAGGGGACACCAGAAACAATGAGCAGTTCTTC. Amino acid sequence: CASGLGDTRNNEQFF.

V is TRBV4-1 and J is TRBJ2-2; 8 nucleotides agree with TRBD2. After removal of 1 base from V and 5 bases from J, the junction contained 3 bases not matched to a gene. The CDR3 contains 15 residues. Germline V lookup: CDR1 MGHRA, CDR2 YSYEKL. CDR3 bases: TGCGCCAGCAGCCAAGCGGGGGGGCCGACCGGGGAGCTGTTTTTT. Its protein is CASSQAGGPTGELFF.

The genes are TRBV19 and TRBJ2-2, with D possibly matching TRBD2 (6 bases). The CDR3 covers 15 residues. Germline V gene sequence: CDR1 LNHDA, CDR2 SQIVND (reference sequence). The ends were cut back, 7 bases at V and 3 bases at J, with 15 bases in the middle. As DNA, the CDR3 is TGTGCCAGTAACACGGGAGTCGGAGACACCGGGGAGCTGTTTTTT. It is translated as CASNTGVGDTGELFF.

The gene calls are TRBV10-2 and TRBJ1-5, with D unresolved. This CDR3 has 14 residues. The germline V gene has CDR1 WSHSY and CDR2 SAAADI. Trimming took off 0 bases at V and 8 bases at J, with 11 bases between the two ends. Here the CDR3 DNA reads TGCGCCAGCAGTGAGTCGTCGGGTTTCAAGCCCCAGCATTTT. It specifies CASSESSGFKPQHF.

This clone has only one observation. The chain has TRBV4-2 and TRBJ1-4; D perhaps matches TRBD1 (6 bases). The CDR3 loop spans 13 amino acids. V was cut by 5 bases and J by 8 bases, with 12 bases left in between. CDR1 and CDR2 from the germline V gene are LGHNA and YNFKEQ. Here the CDR3 reads CASSSDRREKLFF. In DNA form, the CDR3 reads TGTGCCAGCAGCTCCGACAGGAGGGAAAAACTGTTTTTT.

This clone was counted a few times. DNA of the CDR3: TGTGCCAGCAGCCGCCCCTCAGGTGATTGGTATGGCTACACCTTC. Protein: CASSRPSGDWYGYTF. The V gene is TRBV11-2, the J gene TRBJ1-2, with D hard to call. The length of the CDR3 is 15 residues. CDR1 SGHAT and CDR2 FQNNGV come from the germline V gene. The V end lost 5 bases, the J end lost 5 bases, and 18 bases lay between the germline ends. Variable domain in full (rest from reference TRBV11-2 and TRBJ1-2): EAGVAQSPRYKIIEKRQSVAFWCNPISGHATLYWYQQILGQGPKLLIQFQNNGVVDDSQLPKDRFSAERLKGVDSTLKIQPAKLEDSAVYLCASSRPSGDWYGYTFGSGTRLTVV.

This clone was detected only a few times. The chain recombines TRBV27 with TRBJ2-2; D unresolved. Germline assignment: CDR1 MNHEY and CDR2 SMNVEV (reference sequence). The CDR3 has 12 residues. V lost 1 base, J lost 6 bases, and 3 bases lay in between. CDR3 region: CASSLYSGELFF. CDR3 bases: TGTGCCAGCAGTTTATACTCCGGGGAGCTGTTTTTT.

V is TRBV11-2 and J is TRBJ1-2, with TRBD1 as a possible D gene (5 bases). Trimming took 1 base from V and 5 from J, leaving 14 bases between them. Germline CDR1 and CDR2: SGHAT and FQNNGV. This CDR3 has 15 residues. CDR3 nucleotides: TGTGCCAGCAGCTTAGCCGGCTGGAGGGGTTATGGCTACACCTTC. Translation gives CASSLAGWRGYGYTF.

V is TRBV19 and J is TRBJ1-3; 10 nucleotides match TRBD1. After removal of 9 bases from V and 4 bases from J, the junction contained 12 bases not matched to a gene. The CDR3 length is 16 residues. The germline V gene encodes CDR1 LNHDA and CDR2 SQIVND (reference sequence). The CDR3 protein is CASTPGTGAPGNTIYF. As DNA, the CDR3 is TGTGCCAGCACACCTGGGACAGGGGCGCCAGGAAACACCATATATTTT.

This clone appeared a single time. The chain joins TRBV21-1 to TRBJ2-6. TRBV21-1 is designated a pseudogene. The CDR3 has 20 amino acids. CDR3 DNA sequence: TGTGCCAGCAGCCCATCCGGAACGGGACGGACAATCTCTGGGGCCAACGTCCTGACTTTC. Residues: CASSPSGTGRTISGANVLTF.

V gene TRBV19 combines with J gene TRBJ1-2; D is ambiguous. Between the trimmed V and J ends, which lost 1 base and 4 bases, there was a span of 13 bases. Germline values: CDR1 LNHDA, CDR2 SQIVND (reference sequence). The CDR3 extends over 15 amino acids. The CDR3 sequence is CASSIGFTDSYGYTF. DNA of the CDR3: TGTGCCAGTAGTATAGGGTTCACTGACTCCTATGGCTACACCTTC.

This sequence joins TRBV7-9 and TRBJ1-1; D is ambiguous. V was shortened by 11 bases and J by 1 base, with 14 bases between the two germline ends. The CDR3 spans 13 residues. CDR1 SEHNR and CDR2 FQNEAQ come from the germline V gene (reference sequence). The CDR3 DNA is TGTGCCGGGCGGCCGGGCCCGAACACTGAAGCTTTCTTT. This sequence encodes CAGRPGPNTEAFF.

This chain connects TRBV7-2 to TRBJ2-1; unclear D gene. Germline-derived CDR1 and CDR2 are SGHTA and FQGNSA. The CDR3 has 14 residues. The V end lost 4 bases, the J end lost 4 bases, and 11 bases lay between the germline ends. The DNA of the CDR3 is TGTGCCAGCAGCTCTCAGGACCAATACAATGAGCAGTTCTTC. The encoded protein is CASSSQDQYNEQFF.

The genes are TRBV7-2 and TRBJ2-7; 8 positions match TRBD1. Germline trimming cut 7 bases from V and 8 bases from J; bases unmatched to any gene: 10. The CDR3 is made up of 13 amino acids. Germline V gene lookup returns CDR1 SGHTA and CDR2 FQGNSA. The CDR3 sequence: CASIYRDRQKQYF. CDR3 nucleotide sequence: TGTGCCAGCATCTACCGGGACAGGCAAAAGCAGTACTTC.